Listed below are T cell receptor beta chains from one sample, sequenced in a study of cytomegalovirus exposure and HLA in healthy donors. Measured with immunoSEQ multiplex PCR; TCRdb has only the in-frame clones, and not every one. The table records around 72,000 clones, over 50% of them present only once. What was sequenced was PBMCs. The receptors stem from a man between 35 and 55 years old in good health and CMV-seropositive. Each CDR3 is given with its conserved first and last residue. The D gene is left open where the match is weak. Size values are once, few and many counts, or a class for expanded clones, and some rows have none.

abundance	d_gene	v_gene	j_gene	CDR3nt	CDR3aa
once	TRBD2	TRBV18	TRBJ2-1	TGTGCCAGCTCACTGACCGGGACTAGCGGGGTCAATGAGCAGTTCTTC	CASSLTGTSGVNEQFF
.	.	TRBV2	TRBJ1-5	TGTGCCAGCGCGAAAAGCAACAATCAGCCCCAGCATTTT	CASAKSNNQPQHF
.	.	TRBV14	TRBJ1-5	TGTGCCAGCAGCCAAGATCAGCGCCAGCCCCAGCATTTT	CASSQDQRQPQHF
few	.	TRBV7-9	TRBJ1-1	TGTGCCAGCAGCTCCTTGGAGGACACTGAAGCTTTCTTT	CASSSLEDTEAFF
few	.	TRBV9	TRBJ2-2	TGTGCCAGCAGCCCACAGTCGAACACCGGGGAGCTGTTTTTT	CASSPQSNTGELFF
.	.	TRBV29-1	TRBJ1-1	TGCAGCGTTGCAGAACTCTACACTGAAGCTTTCTTT	CSVAELYTEAFF
.	.	TRBV6-1	TRBJ1-2	TGTGCCAGCAGCCCCCGTGGACTTGCTAACTATGGCTACACCTTC	CASSPRGLANYGYTF
.	TRBD1	TRBV5-1	TRBJ2-1	TGCGCCAGCAGCTTAAGGGACAGGGGTTCGACCGCCAATGAGCAGTTCTTC	CASSLRDRGSTANEQFF
.	TRBD2	TRBV7-6	TRBJ2-5	TGTGCCAGCATCGGGCGCGGGAGACAAGAGACCCAGTACTTC	CASIGRGRQETQYF
.	.	TRBV7-2	TRBJ2-1	TGTGCCAGCAGCTTAGCTCGGGGGGCTGAAGAGCAGTTCTTC	CASSLARGAEEQFF
few	TRBD1	TRBV27	TRBJ1-2	TGTGCCAGCAGTTTCGGTCCCCGGGACAGGGGTTCGCGGGGCTACACCTTC	CASSFGPRDRGSRGYTF
.	TRBD2	TRBV4-2	TRBJ2-7	TGTGCCAGCAGCCAAACTAGCGGGGGGGCCGATTCCGAGCAGTACTTC	CASSQTSGGADSEQYF
.	TRBD1	TRBV5-1	TRBJ2-1	TGCGCCAGCAGTCTGTTCGTTTCGGACAGGGTAGGCAATGAGCAGTTCTTC	CASSLFVSDRVGNEQFF
few	.	TRBV14	TRBJ1-1	TGTGCCAGCAGCCAAGATCAACGGTGGTCTAGAACTTTCTTT	CASSQDQRWSRTFF
few	.	TRBV11-2	TRBJ1-1	TGTGCCAGCAGCTTAGTTTCTGGTCATGAGGCTTTCTTT	CASSLVSGHEAFF
.	TRBD1	TRBV6-4	TRBJ1-5	TGTGCCAGCAGTGACGGACAGGGCAATCAGCCCCAGCATTTT	CASSDGQGNQPQHF
.	TRBD1	TRBV5-6	TRBJ2-7	TGTGCCAGCAGCTCGACAGGGTGCGAGCAGTACTTC	CASSSTGCEQYF
.	.	TRBV29-1	TRBJ2-5	TGCAGCGTTGAAGATGGCAGGAAGACCCAGTACTTC	CSVEDGRKTQYF
few	.	TRBV30	TRBJ1-2	TGTGCCTGTGGGGCCAACTATGGCTACACCTTC	CACGANYGYTF
once	TRBD2	TRBV27	TRBJ2-1	TGTGCCAGCATGGTAGCGGGGGTCCCTTACAATGAGCAGTTCTTC	CASMVAGVPYNEQFF
.	TRBD1	TRBV6-4	TRBJ2-1	TGTGCCAGCAGTGACGAGGGACAGGGGCTTAATGAGCAGTTCTTC	CASSDEGQGLNEQFF
.	.	TRBV4-3	TRBJ2-7	TGCGCCAGCAGCGCGGGGGCAGGGTTGGACGAGCAGTACTTC	CASSAGAGLDEQYF
.	.	TRBV2	TRBJ1-5	TGTGCCAGCAGTGAAAGTCGAGGTCAGCCCCAGCATTTT	CASSESRGQPQHF
.	.	TRBV30	TRBJ2-1	TGTGCCTGGAGTGTTTCAGGCGTTACTGAGCAGTTCTTC	CAWSVSGVTEQFF
few	TRBD2	TRBV27	TRBJ2-5	TGTGCCAGCAGATTAGATCCGGGAGGGAGGGATAGGGGACAAGAGATCCAGTACTTC	CASRLDPGGRDRGQEIQYF
.	TRBD2	TRBV2	TRBJ2-2	TGTGCCAGCAGTGATGTAGCGGGGGGCTCCGGGGAGCTGTTTTTT	CASSDVAGGSGELFF
once	TRBD1	TRBV6-5	TRBJ1-2	TGTGCCAGCAGTTACGGAGGAGGGGGCACGGCCTATGGCTACACCTTC	CASSYGGGGTAYGYTF
.	TRBD1	TRBV5-4	TRBJ2-3	TGTGCCAGCAGCTTTAGGGGGCGCAGCACAGATACGCAGTATTTT	CASSFRGRSTDTQYF
once	.	TRBV6-5	TRBJ1-6	TGTGCCAGCGGGGGGACGAGGAATTCACCCCTCCACTTT	CASGGTRNSPLHF
.	TRBD2	TRBV28	TRBJ2-2	TGTGCCAGTCTCAGCCCGGGACTAGCGGGGGGTAAACCGGCCGGGGAGCTGTTTTTT	CASLSPGLAGGKPAGELFF
.	.	TRBV30	TRBJ1-6	TGTGCCTGGAGTGGATTCCCCAGTTTATATTCCCCCCTCCACTTT	CAWSGFPSLYSPLHF
.	.	TRBV4-3	TRBJ2-3	TGCGCCAGCAGCCAAGGGTGGACGGGGAGCACAGATACGCAGTATTTT	CASSQGWTGSTDTQYF
.	.	TRBV10-2	TRBJ1-6	TGCGCCAGCAGTGTGTCGGGGAGCTCCTATAATTCACCCCTCCACTTT	CASSVSGSSYNSPLHF
once	TRBD2	TRBV9	TRBJ2-3	TGTGCCAGCAGCGCTGGGACTAGCGGAAGCACAGATACGCAGTATTTT	CASSAGTSGSTDTQYF
.	TRBD2	TRBV19	TRBJ2-3	TGTGCCAGTAGTACGGGAGGGACGCAGTATTTT	CASSTGGTQYF
.	TRBD1	TRBV7-9	TRBJ1-2	TGTGCCAGCAGCTCTACCTTGGACAGGGGCGATAACTATGGCTACACCTTC	CASSSTLDRGDNYGYTF
.	.	TRBV2	TRBJ2-2	TGTGCCAGCCTGGCGGGCGAAAGTTCAACCGGGGAGCTGTTTTTT	CASLAGESSTGELFF
.	TRBD1	TRBV7-3	TRBJ2-2	TGTGCCAGCAGCTTAACAGGGGGCGGCACCGGGGAGCTGTTTTTT	CASSLTGGGTGELFF
few	TRBD1	TRBV5-6	TRBJ2-1	TGTGCCAGCAGCGGCGGGGACAGGGCCTACAATGAGCAGTTCTTC	CASSGGDRAYNEQFF
few	.	TRBV27	TRBJ1-3	TGTGCCAGCAGTTCGAGCTCTGGAAACACCATATATTTT	CASSSSSGNTIYF
.	TRBD1	TRBV10-3	TRBJ1-2	TGTGCCATCAGATACGACAGGGGGGACTATGGCTACACCTTC	CAIRYDRGDYGYTF
.	TRBD1	TRBV19	TRBJ1-2	TGTGCCAGTAGTATAGGGACAGGGGGCGCGGCTGGCTACACCTTC	CASSIGTGGAAGYTF
.	.	TRBV5-6	TRBJ2-7	TGTGCCAGCAAAACAGGTTTAAGCTCCTACGAGCAGTACTTC	CASKTGLSSYEQYF
.	.	TRBV7-2	TRBJ1-2	TGTGCCAGCAGCCCCACGGCGGCAGGGACAAGGAGTGGCTACACCTTC	CASSPTAAGTRSGYTF
.	.	TRBV29-1	TRBJ1-1	TGCAGCGTTGAAGATCGGGGGGCTGAAGCTTTCTTT	CSVEDRGAEAFF
.	TRBD1	TRBV2	TRBJ2-4	TGTGCCAGCGATAGACAGGGACCAGCCAAAAACATTCAGTACTTC	CASDRQGPAKNIQYF
.	.	TRBV7-3	TRBJ1-1	TGTGCCAGCAGCTTAAAAGCAGGGGTGACTGAAGCTTTCTTT	CASSLKAGVTEAFF